A selection of T cell receptor beta chains follows, all from one sample in a study of blood T cell repertoires in COVID-19. Profiling relied on immunoSEQ multiplex PCR, and the TCRdb table lists in-frame clones only, not all of them. The sample holds approximately 110,000 clones, approximately 62% seen once. The sample consisted of peripheral blood. All receptors derive from a man older than 75 with acute or convalescent COVID-19. CDR3s include the opening cysteine and the closing phenylalanine or tryptophan. D genes are given only for firm matches. Rows may omit the clone size; those that give it use once, few, many or a size class.

v_call: TRBV24-1
cdr3_length: 14
d_call: TRBD2
clone_size: few
j_call: TRBJ2-1
cdr3_aa: CATSGGLASNEQFF
cdr3_nt: TGTGCCACCAGTGGGGGACTAGCTAGCAATGAGCAGTTCTTC

v_call: TRBV30
cdr3_length: 16
d_call: TRBD1
clone_size: -
j_call: TRBJ1-6
cdr3_aa: CAWNPSRDSYNSPLHF
cdr3_nt: TGTGCCTGGAATCCTTCCCGGGACAGCTATAATTCACCCCTCCACTTT

v_call: TRBV29-1
cdr3_length: 12
d_call: -
clone_size: -
j_call: TRBJ1-1
cdr3_aa: CSVVQGWTEAFF
cdr3_nt: TGCAGCGTTGTTCAGGGTTGGACTGAAGCTTTCTTT

v_call: TRBV5-1
cdr3_length: 15
d_call: -
clone_size: many
j_call: TRBJ1-5
cdr3_aa: CASSLAGQGNQPQHF
cdr3_nt: TGCGCCAGCAGCTTGGCCGGTCAGGGCAATCAGCCCCAGCATTTT

v_call: TRBV12-3/TRBV12-4
cdr3_length: 12
d_call: TRBD1
clone_size: -
j_call: TRBJ1-5
cdr3_aa: CASGQGKQPQHF
cdr3_nt: TGTGCCAGCGGACAGGGGAAGCAGCCCCAGCATTTT

v_call: TRBV6-5
cdr3_length: 15
d_call: -
clone_size: -
j_call: TRBJ1-4
cdr3_aa: CASSYSAATNEKLFF
cdr3_nt: TGTGCCAGCAGTTACTCGGCAGCAACTAATGAAAAACTGTTTTTT

v_call: TRBV7-3
cdr3_length: 16
d_call: TRBD2
clone_size: -
j_call: TRBJ2-7
cdr3_aa: CASSLTSSGSFGEQYF
cdr3_nt: TGTGCCAGCAGCTTAACATCTAGCGGGAGTTTCGGCGAGCAGTACTTC

v_call: TRBV9
cdr3_length: 14
d_call: -
clone_size: once
j_call: TRBJ1-1
cdr3_aa: CASSVATGNTEAFF
cdr3_nt: TGTGCCAGCAGCGTAGCAACGGGGAACACTGAAGCTTTCTTT

v_call: TRBV5-4
cdr3_length: 15
d_call: TRBD1
clone_size: few
j_call: TRBJ2-7
cdr3_aa: CASSTYRDRAHEQYF
cdr3_nt: TGTGCCAGCAGCACGTACCGGGACAGGGCCCACGAGCAGTACTTC

v_call: TRBV3-1/TRBV3-2
cdr3_length: 13
d_call: -
clone_size: once
j_call: TRBJ1-2
cdr3_aa: CASSYGGDYGYTF
cdr3_nt: TGTGCCAGCAGCTACGGGGGGGACTATGGCTACACCTTC

v_call: TRBV9
cdr3_length: 16
d_call: -
clone_size: few
j_call: TRBJ2-2
cdr3_aa: CASSVVQAANTGELFF
cdr3_nt: TGTGCCAGCAGCGTAGTACAGGCTGCGAACACCGGGGAGCTGTTTTTT

v_call: TRBV5-1
cdr3_length: 14
d_call: TRBD2
clone_size: few
j_call: TRBJ2-7
cdr3_aa: CASRRTSGPYEQYF
cdr3_nt: TGCGCCAGCCGACGGACTAGCGGTCCCTACGAGCAGTACTTC

v_call: TRBV28
cdr3_length: 14
d_call: TRBD1
clone_size: once
j_call: TRBJ1-5
cdr3_aa: CASSPHRGPQPQHF
cdr3_nt: TGTGCCAGCAGTCCACACAGGGGGCCTCAGCCCCAGCATTTT

v_call: TRBV28
cdr3_length: 17
d_call: TRBD1
clone_size: -
j_call: TRBJ1-2
cdr3_aa: CASSSPRQGLNYYGYTF
cdr3_nt: TGTGCCAGCAGTTCCCCCCGACAGGGGCTAAACTACTATGGCTACACCTTC

v_call: TRBV10-3
cdr3_length: 14
d_call: -
clone_size: -
j_call: TRBJ2-3
cdr3_aa: CAIRPGGGPDTQYF
cdr3_nt: TGTGCCATCAGGCCCGGGGGAGGCCCAGATACGCAGTATTTT

v_call: TRBV27
cdr3_length: 14
d_call: -
clone_size: -
j_call: TRBJ2-1
cdr3_aa: CASCPAVSYNEQFF
cdr3_nt: TGTGCCAGCTGCCCGGCGGTCTCCTACAATGAGCAGTTCTTC

v_call: TRBV7-7
cdr3_length: 14
d_call: -
clone_size: -
j_call: TRBJ2-5
cdr3_aa: CASSLHYQSETQYF
cdr3_nt: TGTGCCAGCAGCTTACATTACCAGTCGGAGACCCAGTACTTC

v_call: TRBV7-9
cdr3_length: 14
d_call: -
clone_size: -
j_call: TRBJ1-1
cdr3_aa: CASTLENMNTEAFF
cdr3_nt: TGTGCCAGCACCCTGGAGAATATGAACACTGAAGCTTTCTTT

v_call: TRBV2
cdr3_length: 15
d_call: -
clone_size: -
j_call: TRBJ2-2
cdr3_aa: CASSATTRLVGELFF
cdr3_nt: TGTGCCAGCAGTGCGACGACAAGGCTTGTCGGGGAGCTGTTTTTT

v_call: TRBV14
cdr3_length: 17
d_call: TRBD1
clone_size: -
j_call: TRBJ2-1
cdr3_aa: CASSHRDRVSSYNEQFF
cdr3_nt: TGTGCCAGCAGCCACCGGGACAGGGTGAGCTCCTACAATGAGCAGTTCTTC

v_call: TRBV5-4
cdr3_length: 17
d_call: TRBD2
clone_size: many
j_call: TRBJ2-2
cdr3_aa: CASSFLAGVGWPGELFF
cdr3_nt: TGTGCCAGCAGCTTTCTAGCGGGGGTTGGATGGCCCGGGGAGCTGTTTTTT

v_call: TRBV24-1
cdr3_length: 13
d_call: -
clone_size: -
j_call: TRBJ1-5
cdr3_aa: CATSQDPNQPQHF
cdr3_nt: TGTGCCACCAGTCAGGATCCCAATCAGCCCCAGCATTTT

v_call: TRBV12-3/TRBV12-4
cdr3_length: 12
d_call: -
clone_size: -
j_call: TRBJ1-1
cdr3_aa: CASQHPNTEAFF
cdr3_nt: TGTGCCAGCCAACACCCGAACACTGAAGCTTTCTTT

v_call: TRBV6-5
cdr3_length: 15
d_call: -
clone_size: -
j_call: TRBJ2-5
cdr3_aa: CASQRKRQQQETQYF
cdr3_nt: TGTGCCAGCCAGCGAAAGAGACAGCAACAAGAGACCCAGTACTTC

v_call: TRBV15
cdr3_length: 14
d_call: -
clone_size: -
j_call: TRBJ1-5
cdr3_aa: CATSRANSGQPQHF
cdr3_nt: TGTGCCACCAGCAGAGCGAATTCGGGTCAGCCCCAGCATTTT

v_call: TRBV24-1
cdr3_length: 13
d_call: -
clone_size: -
j_call: TRBJ2-7
cdr3_aa: CATPGTRTYEQYF
cdr3_nt: TGTGCCACCCCCGGGACACGGACGTACGAGCAGTACTTC

v_call: TRBV7-2
cdr3_length: 15
d_call: TRBD1
clone_size: -
j_call: TRBJ2-2
cdr3_aa: CASSLMGQEVGELFF
cdr3_nt: TGTGCCAGCAGCTTAATGGGACAGGAAGTCGGGGAGCTGTTTTTT

v_call: TRBV5-4
cdr3_length: 12
d_call: -
clone_size: -
j_call: TRBJ2-3
cdr3_aa: CASSFYTDTQYF
cdr3_nt: TGTGCCAGCAGTTTTTACACAGATACGCAGTATTTT

v_call: TRBV10-1
cdr3_length: 16
d_call: TRBD1
clone_size: -
j_call: TRBJ2-1
cdr3_aa: CASSESRDRDYNEQFF
cdr3_nt: TGCGCCAGCAGTGAGTCGCGGGACAGGGACTACAATGAGCAGTTCTTC

v_call: TRBV19
cdr3_length: 16
d_call: TRBD1
clone_size: -
j_call: TRBJ2-5
cdr3_aa: CASSPRGQSYQETQYF
cdr3_nt: TGTGCCAGTAGCCCGAGGGGACAGTCGTACCAAGAGACCCAGTACTTC

v_call: TRBV28
cdr3_length: 12
d_call: -
clone_size: -
j_call: TRBJ2-1
cdr3_aa: CASSRRENEQFF
cdr3_nt: TGTGCCAGCAGTCGTAGGGAGAATGAGCAGTTCTTC

v_call: TRBV9
cdr3_length: 14
d_call: -
clone_size: few
j_call: TRBJ1-2
cdr3_aa: CASSETDSVYGYTF
cdr3_nt: TGTGCCAGCAGCGAAACGGACAGCGTTTATGGCTACACCTTC

v_call: TRBV5-6
cdr3_length: 15
d_call: TRBD1
clone_size: many
j_call: TRBJ1-1
cdr3_aa: CASSLRSTGDTEAFF
cdr3_nt: TGTGCCAGCAGCTTACGCTCAACAGGGGACACTGAAGCTTTCTTT

v_call: TRBV12-3/TRBV12-4
cdr3_length: 13
d_call: TRBD1
clone_size: -
j_call: TRBJ2-5
cdr3_aa: CASSADRGETQYF
cdr3_nt: TGTGCCAGCAGTGCGGACAGGGGAGAGACCCAGTACTTC

v_call: TRBV25-1
cdr3_length: 14
d_call: -
clone_size: -
j_call: TRBJ2-1
cdr3_aa: CATRGDSSYNEQFF
cdr3_nt: TGTGCCACCAGGGGGGACAGCTCCTACAATGAGCAGTTCTTC

v_call: TRBV14
cdr3_length: 16
d_call: TRBD2
clone_size: -
j_call: TRBJ2-1
cdr3_aa: CASSPSTAGVRNEQFF
cdr3_nt: TGTGCCAGCAGCCCCTCCACAGCGGGAGTAAGGAATGAGCAGTTCTTC

v_call: TRBV11-2
cdr3_length: 11
d_call: -
clone_size: few
j_call: TRBJ2-1
cdr3_aa: CASSLRNEQFF
cdr3_nt: TGTGCCAGCAGCTTACGCAATGAGCAGTTCTTC

v_call: TRBV27
cdr3_length: 12
d_call: -
clone_size: -
j_call: TRBJ1-2
cdr3_aa: CASGAGGYGYTF
cdr3_nt: TGTGCCAGTGGCGCCGGGGGGTATGGCTACACCTTC

v_call: TRBV27
cdr3_length: 16
d_call: TRBD2
clone_size: -
j_call: TRBJ2-3
cdr3_aa: CASSPIAGGFTDTQYF
cdr3_nt: TGTGCCAGCAGTCCCATAGCGGGAGGGTTCACAGATACGCAGTATTTT

v_call: TRBV25-1
cdr3_length: 13
d_call: -
clone_size: -
j_call: TRBJ2-3
cdr3_aa: CASSEFYRSTQYF
cdr3_nt: TGTGCCAGCAGTGAATTCTACCGAAGTACGCAGTATTTT

v_call: TRBV5-1
cdr3_length: 15
d_call: TRBD1
clone_size: -
j_call: TRBJ2-5
cdr3_aa: CASSLLGQVDETQYF
cdr3_nt: TGCGCCAGCAGCCTACTAGGACAGGTTGACGAGACCCAGTACTTC

v_call: TRBV28
cdr3_length: 16
d_call: -
clone_size: -
j_call: TRBJ1-5
cdr3_aa: CASSLRQRTLPRPQHF
cdr3_nt: TGTGCCAGCAGTTTACGGCAGCGGACCCTCCCGCGGCCCCAGCATTTT

v_call: TRBV12-3/TRBV12-4
cdr3_length: 13
d_call: -
clone_size: -
j_call: TRBJ1-2
cdr3_aa: CASSFDSDYGYTF
cdr3_nt: TGTGCCAGCAGTTTTGACAGCGACTATGGCTACACCTTC

v_call: TRBV7-8
cdr3_length: 14
d_call: -
clone_size: -
j_call: TRBJ1-1
cdr3_aa: CASSLEPGFGQAFF
cdr3_nt: TGTGCCAGCAGCTTAGAACCAGGGTTCGGCCAAGCTTTCTTT

v_call: TRBV9
cdr3_length: 12
d_call: TRBD1
clone_size: -
j_call: TRBJ2-7
cdr3_aa: CASRGTGGEQYF
cdr3_nt: TGTGCCAGCAGGGGGACAGGAGGCGAGCAGTACTTC

v_call: TRBV10-3
cdr3_length: 13
d_call: TRBD2
clone_size: -
j_call: TRBJ2-5
cdr3_aa: CAIRREGSETQYF
cdr3_nt: TGTGCCATCAGGCGGGAGGGCTCAGAGACCCAGTACTTC